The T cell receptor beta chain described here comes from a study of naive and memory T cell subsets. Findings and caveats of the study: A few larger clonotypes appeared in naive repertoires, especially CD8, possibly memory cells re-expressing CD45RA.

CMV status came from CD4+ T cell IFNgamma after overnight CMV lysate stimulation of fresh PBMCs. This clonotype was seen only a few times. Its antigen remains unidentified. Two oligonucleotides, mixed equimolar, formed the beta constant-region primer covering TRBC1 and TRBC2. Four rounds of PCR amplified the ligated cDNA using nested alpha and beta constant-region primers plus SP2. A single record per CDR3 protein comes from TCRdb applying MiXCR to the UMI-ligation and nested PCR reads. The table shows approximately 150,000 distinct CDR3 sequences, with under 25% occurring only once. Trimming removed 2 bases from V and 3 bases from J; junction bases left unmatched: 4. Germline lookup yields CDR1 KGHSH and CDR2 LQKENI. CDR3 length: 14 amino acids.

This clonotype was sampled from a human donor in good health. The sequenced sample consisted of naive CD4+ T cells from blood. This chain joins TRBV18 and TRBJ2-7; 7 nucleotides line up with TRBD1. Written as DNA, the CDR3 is TGTGCCAGCTCACCAACGACAGGGTTCTACGAGCAGTACTTC. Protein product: CASSPTTGFYEQYF.